Listed below are T cell receptor beta chains from one sample, sequenced in a study of T cells and copy number aberrations in small-cell lung cancer. TCRdb's copy holds only in-frame clones and misses some; the assay was immunoSEQ multiplex PCR. The sample holds roughly 130 clones, 75% to 95% seen once. Sequenced sample: tumor tissue. The receptors originated from a woman aged 50 to 65 with small cell lung cancer. Each CDR3 is given with its conserved first and last residue. A D gene is named only where the DNA matches it firmly. Some rows have no size entry. The others give once, few or many, or a class for an expanded clone.

>TRBJ1-4|.|.|TRBV27
CATGGFNEKLFF
TGTGCCACCGGGGGGTTTAATGAAAAACTGTTTTTT
>TRBJ2-7|once|TRBD1|TRBV30
CAWKDRGYEQYF
TGTGCCTGGAAAGACAGGGGCTACGAGCAGTACTTC
>TRBJ1-3|.|.|TRBV10-3
CAISDTSSSSGNTIYF
TGTGCCATCAGTGACACCAGCAGCAGCTCTGGAAACACCATATATTTT
>TRBJ2-7|.|.|TRBV27
CASSTTGTRPSYEQYF
TGTGCCAGCAGCACTACCGGGACAAGGCCCTCCTACGAGCAGTACTTC
>TRBJ2-3|.|.|TRBV30
CAWSYRRDTQYF
TGTGCCTGGAGTTACAGACGGGATACGCAGTATTTT
>TRBJ2-6|.|.|TRBV23-1
CASSARSQQSRANVLTF
TGCGCCAGCAGTGCAAGATCGCAACAAAGTCGGGCCAACGTCCTGACTTTC
>TRBJ1-6|.|TRBD1|TRBV19
CASSSRDRGIENSPLHF
TGTGCCAGTAGTTCCCGGGACAGGGGGATCGAGAATTCACCCCTCCACTTT
>TRBJ2-2|.|.|TRBV12-5
CASGLAGPGERYTGELFF
TGTGCTAGTGGTTTGGCCGGGCCGGGAGAAAGGTACACCGGGGAGCTGTTTTTT
>TRBJ1-1|.|.|TRBV11-2
CASSLGLGFWSFF
TGTGCCAGCAGCTTAGGACTTGGGTTCTGGTCTTTCTTT
>TRBJ2-7|.|.|TRBV12-1
CASSFSTSGSPPTYEQYF
TGTGCCAGCAGCTTTTCGACTAGCGGGAGCCCCCCTACTTACGAGCAGTACTTC
>TRBJ1-1|.|.|TRBV30
CAWSRNDQGHAFF
TGTGCCTGGAGCCGTAACGACCAGGGTCACGCTTTCTTT
>TRBJ2-3|.|.|TRBV5-6
CASSDLLGEVGSDTQYF
TGTGCCAGCAGCGATCTCTTAGGCGAGGTCGGGTCGGATACGCAGTATTTT
>TRBJ2-6|.|.|TRBV1
CTSSPVCLCTSRANFLTF
TGCACCAGCAGTCCTGTTTGTTTGTGCACAAGTCGGGCCAACTTCCTGACTTTC
>TRBJ2-7|once|.|TRBV6-1
CASSSSLGAFSYF
TGTGCCAGCAGCTCCTCCCTAGGAGCGTTTTCTTACTTC
>TRBJ2-7|.|.|TRBV5-1
CASSLDGIRPAYEQYF
TGCGCCAGCAGCTTGGATGGCATCAGACCGGCCTACGAACAGTACTTC
>TRBJ1-2|.|.|TRBV7-8
CASSPGPSGAYGYTF
TGTGCCAGCAGCCCAGGACCTTCAGGAGCCTATGGCTACACCTTC
>TRBJ2-7|.|.|TRBV9
CASSPGQTEYEQYF
TGTGCCAGCAGCCCCGGACAGACCGAATACGAGCAGTACTTC
>TRBJ2-2|.|.|TRBV11-2
CASSPATGGVGELFF
TGTGCCAGCAGCCCCGCCACGGGGGGCGTCGGGGAGCTGTTTTTT
>TRBJ1-6|once|.|TRBV6-5
CASNGQGASPLHF
TGTGCCAGCAATGGCCAGGGAGCTTCACCCCTCCACTTT
>TRBJ1-6|.|.|TRBV6-6
CASSYLGWNSPLHF
TGTGCCAGCAGTTACCTGGGTTGGAATTCACCCCTCCACTTT
>TRBJ1-2|few|.|TRBV7-9
CASSLVPGREGGYTF
TGTGCCAGCAGCTTAGTCCCAGGGAGAGAAGGGGGCTACACCTTC
>TRBJ2-2|once|.|TRBV11-2
CASSLGSPMGELFF
TGTGCCAGCAGCTTAGGTTCGCCTATGGGGGAGCTGTTTTTT
>TRBJ2-1|.|TRBD2|TRBV6-1
CASSGDKQGVSGSRSHEQFF
TGTGCCAGCAGTGGAGACAAACAGGGAGTTAGCGGGAGTCGCTCTCATGAGCAGTTCTTC
>TRBJ2-1|once|.|TRBV10-3
CAISESSGVGEQFF
TGTGCCATCAGTGAGTCGTCAGGGGTGGGTGAGCAGTTCTTC
>TRBJ2-7|.|.|TRBV4-3
CASSQEIKDSIGQYF
TGCGCCAGCAGCCAAGAAATAAAGGACTCCATCGGGCAGTACTTC
>TRBJ2-6|.|TRBD2|TRBV11-2
CASSLRLAAISGANVLTF
TGTGCCAGCAGCTTAAGACTAGCGGCAATCTCTGGGGCCAACGTCCTGACTTTC
>TRBJ1-4|.|.|TRBV27
CASSIGREQKLFF
TGTGCCAGCAGTATAGGGAGGGAACAAAAACTGTTTTTT
>TRBJ2-7|.|TRBD1|TRBV7-9
CASSFSGGEQYF
TGTGCCAGCAGCTTTTCAGGGGGCGAGCAGTACTTC
>TRBJ2-7|.|.|TRBV7-2
CASSYPRATSKGYEQYF
TGTGCCAGCAGCTACCCCCGGGCTACTAGTAAGGGCTACGAGCAGTACTTC
>TRBJ1-2|.|TRBD1|TRBV15
CATSRAGTDGYTF
TGTGCCACCAGCAGAGCTGGGACAGATGGCTACACCTTC
>TRBJ2-1|.|.|TRBV5-4
CASSLRNEQFF
TGTGCCAGCAGCTTGCGGAATGAGCAGTTCTTC
>TRBJ2-1|.|TRBD2|TRBV4-2
CASSQGLADYNEQFF
TGTGCCAGCAGCCAGGGACTAGCGGATTACAATGAGCAGTTCTTC